Below, 24 T cell receptor beta chains from the same sample are listed, as sequenced in a study of regulatory and conventional T cells in RAG deficiency. Sequencing used immunoSEQ multiplex PCR; TCRdb keeps in-frame clones, though not all of them. Of 850 to 1,000 clones in the sample, around 85% were seen once. Sequenced sample: CD8+ T cells sorted from blood. The receptors were gathered from a human donor with RAG deficiency presenting as severe combined immunodeficiency.

The rearrangement uses TRBV4-1 and TRBJ2-5; 10 bases line up with TRBD1. J lost 2 bases, V lost 0 bases, and 3 bases had no gene match. In germline, CDR1 is MGHRA, CDR2 YSYEKL. The CDR3 has 16 amino acids. CDR3 in amino acids: CASSQERTGGQETQYF. CDR3 DNA: TGCGCCAGCAGCCAAGAACGGACAGGGGGGCAAGAGACCCAGTACTTC.

The genes are TRBV4-1 and TRBJ1-4; a weak D match, TRBD1 (6 bases). V was trimmed by 0 bases and J by 6 bases, leaving 11 bases between them. Looked up from germline, CDR1 is MGHRA and CDR2 is YSYEKL. This CDR3 has 15 amino acids. The CDR3 coding sequence is TGCGCCAGCAGCCAAGATCGCAGGGGTGATGAAAAACTGTTTTTT. This encodes CASSQDRRGDEKLFF.

The rearrangement links TRBV28 to TRBJ1-1; TRBD1 matches at 9 bases. Germline loops: CDR1 MDHEN, CDR2 SYDVKM. CDR3 length: 16 residues. Losses at the gene ends were 6 bases for V and 5 bases for J; bases not matched to a gene: 13. CDR3: CASSPLRQGVGTEAFF. The CDR3, as DNA: TGTGCCAGCAGCCCATTGAGACAGGGGGTGGGAACTGAAGCTTTCTTT. Drawing the rest from reference TRBV28 and TRBJ1-1, the complete variable domain is DVKVTQSSRYLVKRTGEKVFLECVQDMDHENMFWYRQDPGLGLRLIYFSYDVKMKEKGDIPEGYSVSREKKERFSLILESASTNQTSMYLCASSPLRQGVGTEAFFGQGTRLTVV.

This chain connects TRBV7-2 to TRBJ2-7; D gene ambiguous. The germline gives CDR1 SGHTA, CDR2 FQGNSA. The germline V and J ends were trimmed by 4 bases and 3 bases, with 4 bases remaining between them. The CDR3 contains 11 residues. The CDR3 spells CASSWSYEQYF. The CDR3 nucleotides are TGTGCCAGCAGCTGGAGCTACGAGCAGTACTTC.

This clone turned up a few times. The V call is TRBV28, the J call TRBJ1-1; D uncertain. The CDR3 loop spans 12 amino acids. V lost 4 bases and J 5 bases, leaving 8 bases between the germline ends. Germline V gene sequence: CDR1 MDHEN, CDR2 SYDVKM. CDR3 DNA sequence: TGTGCCAGCAGTTCGCGGTGGACTGAAGCTTTCTTT. Its translation is CASSSRWTEAFF.

The chain is built from TRBV9 and TRBJ2-7, with 9 positions matching TRBD1. Germline CDR1 SGDLS, CDR2 YYNGEE. The CDR3 is made up of 16 amino acids. V was clipped by 4 bases and J by 0 bases; unmatched bases: 8. For the CDR3, the DNA is TGTGCCAGCAGCACCCACCGGGACAGGGCCTCCTACGAGCAGTACTTC. Protein product: CASSTHRDRASYEQYF.

This chain connects TRBV14 to TRBJ1-2, with TRBD1 as a possible D gene (5 bases). The V end was cut by 1 base, the J end by 5 bases, with 8 bases between. The germline gives CDR1 SGHDN, CDR2 FVKESK. The CDR3 totals 13 residues. This CDR3 reads CASSQVRGYGYTF. As DNA, the CDR3 is TGTGCCAGCAGCCAAGTACGGGGGTATGGCTACACCTTC.

This chain links TRBV28 with TRBJ2-1; D possibly corresponds to TRBD1 (6 bases). The CDR3 loop spans 14 amino acids. CDR1 and CDR2 from the germline V gene are MDHEN and SYDVKM. The V end lost 7 bases, the J end lost 5 bases, and 15 bases lay between the germline ends. CDR3 sequence (DNA): TGTGCCAGCACACTACAGGGAAGTGACAATGAGCAGTTCTTC. It yields the protein CASTLQGSDNEQFF.

The V call is TRBV19, the J call TRBJ2-7; perhaps TRBD1 as D (5 bases). V lost 11 bases, J lost 3 bases, and 14 bases lay in between. The CDR3 is made up of 12 amino acids. Germline-derived CDR1 and CDR2 are LNHDA and SQIVND (reference sequence). The CDR3 sequence: CASHSDSYEQYF. The CDR3 bases are TGTGCCTCCCATAGTGACAGCTACGAGCAGTACTTC.

The chain links TRBV4-3 to TRBJ2-7; D call uncertain. CDR3 length: 17 amino acids. CDR1 is LGHNA and CDR2 is YSLEER in the germline V gene. Trimming pared 0 bases from V and 0 bases from J, leaving 15 bases between. CDR3 coding DNA: TGCGCCAGCAGCCAAGATCCTTATGGAGACTTCTCCTACGAGCAGTACTTC. Its translation: CASSQDPYGDFSYEQYF.

J is TRBJ2-5 and V is TRBV10-3; D remains ambiguous. The CDR3 spans 15 residues. Trimming stripped 3 bases from V and 0 bases from J, with 11 bases between. The V gene's germline CDR1 is ENHRY and CDR2 SYGVKD. The CDR3 nucleotides are TGTGCCATCAGTGACCAGACACCAGACCAAGAGACCCAGTACTTC. Protein product: CAISDQTPDQETQYF.

This clone was seen once. The CDR3 DNA follows: TGTGCCAGTAGTATTCCCGCATGGGGCACGAACACTGAAGCTTTCTTT. Its protein product is CASSIPAWGTNTEAFF. V is TRBV19 and J is TRBJ1-1, with D possibly being TRBD1 (5 bases). CDR3 length: 16 amino acids. Germline CDR1 is LNHDA and CDR2 is SQIVND (reference sequence). The V end lost 3 bases, the J end lost 1 base, and 15 bases lay between the germline ends. Full variable domain (remainder filled in from reference TRBV19 and TRBJ1-1): DGGITQSPKYLFRKEGQNVTLSCEQNLNHDAMYWYRQDPGQGLRLIYYSQIVNDFQKGDIAEGYSVSREKKESFPLTVTSAQKNPTAFYLCASSIPAWGTNTEAFFGQGTRLTVV.

V gene TRBV9 combines with J gene TRBJ2-2, with 9 bases aligning to TRBD1. Looked up from germline, CDR1 is SGDLS and CDR2 is YYNGEE. V was clipped by 0 bases and J by 8 bases; unmatched bases: 11. This CDR3 is 17 amino acids long. CDR3 DNA: TGTGCCAGCAGCGTAGATCCCGGGACAGGGTGGGCGGGGGAGCTGTTTTTT. Encoded protein: CASSVDPGTGWAGELFF.

This clone was counted once. The J gene is TRBJ1-2, the V gene TRBV27, with D possibly TRBD1 on 6 matching bases. The CDR3 runs to 16 residues. Looked up from germline, CDR1 is MNHEY and CDR2 is SMNVEV (reference sequence). Between the trimmed V and J ends, which lost 2 bases and 8 bases, there was a span of 21 bases. Here the CDR3 DNA reads TGTGCCAGCAGTTTAGACCCTCCAGGGGCCAAGGTCGGCTACACCTTC. It encodes CASSLDPPGAKVGYTF.

This clone was detected only once. This chain uses TRBV7-9 with TRBJ2-7, with D unresolved. Trimming left V 2 bases short and J 1 base short, with 6 bases between. Germline lookup yields CDR1 SEHNR and CDR2 FQNEAQ (reference sequence). The CDR3 extends over 13 amino acids. This CDR3 reads CASSLSVSYEQYF. The CDR3 DNA reads TGTGCCAGCAGCTTATCCGTTTCCTACGAGCAGTACTTC. The full variable domain, rest sourced from reference TRBV7-9 and TRBJ2-7, is DTGVSQNPRHKITKRGQNVTFRCDPISEHNRLYWYRQTLGQGPEFLTYFQNEAQLEKSRLLSDRFSAERPKGSFSTLEIQRTEQGDSAMYLCASSLSVSYEQYFGPGTRLTVT.

The chain uses TRBV7-6 and TRBJ2-1; weak D call: TRBD1 (5 bases). Germline V lookup: CDR1 SGHVS, CDR2 FNYEAQ. V gave up 4 bases and J gave up 0 bases, with 13 bases separating them. The CDR3 is 16 residues long. The CDR3 region is CASSSTTVYSYNEQFF. CDR3 bases: TGTGCCAGCAGCTCCACGACAGTCTACTCCTACAATGAGCAGTTCTTC.

This sequence joins TRBV7-9 and TRBJ2-5; 7 bases align to TRBD2. CDR3 length: 15 amino acids. J lost 5 bases, V lost 1 base, and 7 bases had no gene match. Germline values: CDR1 SEHNR, CDR2 FQNEAQ (reference sequence). In DNA form, the CDR3 reads TGTGCCAGCAGCTTAGGGCCCGGGAGGTGGGAGACCCAGTACTTC. Encoded protein: CASSLGPGRWETQYF.

The chain uses TRBV9 and TRBJ1-1; perhaps TRBD1 as D (5 bases). Per the germline V gene, CDR1 is SGDLS and CDR2 is YYNGEE. The CDR3 is 14 amino acids. V lost 0 bases, J lost 3 bases, and 9 bases lay in between. The CDR3 loop reads CASSVAGIDTEAFF. CDR3 nucleotides: TGTGCCAGCAGCGTAGCAGGGATTGACACTGAAGCTTTCTTT.

The V and J genes are TRBV27 and TRBJ2-7, with 12 bases identical to TRBD1. This CDR3 is built from 16 residues. Looked up from germline, CDR1 is MNHEY and CDR2 is SMNVEV (reference sequence). The J segment lost 8 bases and the V segment lost 2 bases, leaving 10 bases of the junction unmatched. This chain's CDR3 is CASSLGPGTGGSQQYF. CDR3 in DNA: TGTGCCAGCAGTTTAGGTCCCGGGACAGGGGGCAGTCAGCAGTACTTC.

V gene TRBV9 combines with J gene TRBJ1-1; D is ambiguous. The germline CDR1 and CDR2 sequences are SGDLS and YYNGEE. CDR3 length equals 14 residues. The V end was cut by 0 bases, the J end by 4 bases, with 10 bases between. The CDR3, as DNA: TGTGCCAGCAGCGTAGAGTCCTCAATCACTGAAGCTTTCTTT. It codes for CASSVESSITEAFF.

The chain has TRBV5-1 and TRBJ2-3, with a possible D match to TRBD1 (6 bases). CDR1 is SGHRS and CDR2 is YFSETQ in the germline V gene. V lost 0 bases, J lost 2 bases, and 19 bases lay in between. CDR3 length: 18 amino acids. CDR3 in amino acids: CASSLAGVTHTHTDTQYF. CDR3 nucleotides: TGCGCCAGCAGCTTGGCAGGGGTCACACACACACACACAGATACGCAGTATTTT.

The J gene is TRBJ2-1, the V gene TRBV19, with 8 bases that match TRBD1. Germline lookup yields CDR1 LNHDA and CDR2 SQIVND (reference sequence). Trimming took 4 bases from V and 5 from J; bases not matched to a gene: 7. The CDR3 is 15 residues long. CDR3 bases: TGTGCCAGTAGTACGACAGGGGATGTCCACAATGAGCAGTTCTTC. Translating it yields CASSTTGDVHNEQFF.

V usage is TRBV6-5 and J usage is TRBJ1-1, with D unclear. V lost 6 bases and J 0 bases, leaving 8 bases between the germline ends. Germline CDR1 reads MNHEY; CDR2 reads SVGAGI. The CDR3 spans 13 residues. CDR3 loop: CASSWYVNTEAFF. CDR3 nucleotide sequence: TGTGCCAGCAGCTGGTACGTGAACACTGAAGCTTTCTTT.

This chain joins TRBV7-9 and TRBJ2-7; maybe TRBD1 (5 bases). This CDR3 comprises 15 residues. Trimming removed 5 bases at V and 2 bases at J, with 16 bases between. Germline V lookup: CDR1 SEHNR, CDR2 FQNEAQ (reference sequence). CDR3 nucleotides: TGTGCCAGCAGCCCCGACAGAAGAATAACCTACGAGCAGTACTTC. It specifies CASSPDRRITYEQYF.